This is a list of T cell receptor beta chains from one sample in a study of blood T cells in healthy people across ages. TCRdb re-called the 5' RACE reads through MiXCR, storing one row per CDR3 protein. The sample records around 1.5 million distinct CDR3 sequences, about 31% being singletons. The sample consisted of blood. These receptors were taken from a woman aged 25 to 39 in good health. CDR3s include the opening cysteine and the closing phenylalanine or tryptophan. The order of the fields is clone size, V gene, J gene, D gene, CDR3 DNA, CDR3 protein. The D gene is left open where the match is weak. The size field is filled for only some rows; it gives once, few, many or a size class.

clone size: NA
V gene: TRBV30
J gene: TRBJ2-1
D gene: TRBD1
CDR3 DNA: TGTGCCTTAATAGCAGGACAGGGGTACAATGAGCAGTTCTTC
CDR3 protein: CALIAGQGYNEQFF

clone size: NA
V gene: TRBV9
J gene: TRBJ2-6
D gene: NA
CDR3 DNA: TGTGCCAGCAGCGCACGACCGGGACATCCTCTGTCTGGGGCCAACGTCCTGACTTTC
CDR3 protein: CASSARPGHPLSGANVLTF

clone size: few
V gene: TRBV12-3/TRBV12-4
J gene: TRBJ1-6
D gene: NA
CDR3 DNA: TGTGCCAGCAGGTCCCCTTCAGGGTGGAGTTCACCCCTCCACTTT
CDR3 protein: CASRSPSGWSSPLHF

clone size: few
V gene: TRBV20-1
J gene: TRBJ2-1
D gene: TRBD2
CDR3 DNA: TGCAGTGCTAGGGGGACTGGCGGGAGCAGCTCCTACAATGAGCAGTTCTTC
CDR3 protein: CSARGTGGSSSYNEQFF

clone size: few
V gene: TRBV4-2
J gene: TRBJ2-7
D gene: NA
CDR3 DNA: TGTGCCAGCAGCCAGGACGCGGATGGGGCCTCCTACGAGCAGTACTTC
CDR3 protein: CASSQDADGASYEQYF

clone size: NA
V gene: TRBV3-1
J gene: TRBJ2-5
D gene: NA
CDR3 DNA: TGTGCCAGCAGCCCCCGGGACTCGACTCGTCCAGAACAAGAGACCCAGTACTTC
CDR3 protein: CASSPRDSTRPEQETQYF

clone size: few
V gene: TRBV4-2
J gene: TRBJ1-4
D gene: NA
CDR3 DNA: TGTGCCAGTAGCCAAGGGAGGCGGGAGGAAAAACTGTTTTTT
CDR3 protein: CASSQGRREEKLFF

clone size: few
V gene: TRBV27
J gene: TRBJ2-7
D gene: NA
CDR3 DNA: TGTGCCAGCAGCCCGGACACGAGCTCCTACAATGAGCAGTACTTC
CDR3 protein: CASSPDTSSYNEQYF

clone size: NA
V gene: TRBV6-1
J gene: TRBJ2-7
D gene: NA
CDR3 DNA: TGTGCCAGCGTCGGTGACGGTACAGCCTACGAGCAGTACTTC
CDR3 protein: CASVGDGTAYEQYF

clone size: NA
V gene: TRBV20-1
J gene: TRBJ1-2
D gene: NA
CDR3 DNA: TGCAGTGCCAGCCCCCAGGGGTACTATGGCTACACCTTC
CDR3 protein: CSASPQGYYGYTF

clone size: NA
V gene: TRBV20-1
J gene: TRBJ2-3
D gene: TRBD1
CDR3 DNA: TGCAGTGCTAGAGGGGGACAGGGCCGCGCAGATACGCGGTATTTT
CDR3 protein: CSARGGQGRADTRYF

clone size: NA
V gene: TRBV14
J gene: TRBJ1-1
D gene: TRBD1
CDR3 DNA: TGTGCCAGCAGCCTCGGATCGGGACAGGGATCTGAAGCTTTCTTT
CDR3 protein: CASSLGSGQGSEAFF